A single sample gave rise to the 27 T cell receptor beta chains below, sequenced in a study of blood T cell repertoires in COVID-19. The data were produced by immunoSEQ multiplex PCR, yet TCRdb's version contains in-frame clones alone and is incomplete. The table includes approximately 200,000 clones, roughly 89% detected once. The sample consisted of PBMCs or T cells enriched from blood (not recorded which). The source of these receptors is a woman aged 40 to 49 with acute COVID-19.

J is TRBJ2-1 and V is TRBV24-1; 7 nucleotides line up with TRBD2. CDR1 KGHDR and CDR2 SFDVKD come from the germline V gene. The V and J ends lost 5 bases and 4 bases, in that order; junction bases with no gene match: 4. The CDR3 loop spans 14 amino acids. CDR3 region: CATSGLGGYNEQFF. The CDR3 DNA sequence: TGTGCCACCAGTGGACTGGGGGGGTACAATGAGCAGTTCTTC.

This chain links TRBV6-2 or TRBV6-3 with TRBJ1-2, with TRBD1 identical over 9 bases. Looked up from germline, CDR1 is MNHEY and CDR2 is SVGEGT. Losses at the gene ends were 4 bases for V and 4 bases for J; bases not matched to a gene: 10. The CDR3 covers 16 residues. The CDR3 reads CASSFLPDRGVYGYTF. The CDR3 bases are TGTGCCAGCAGTTTCCTCCCGGACAGGGGAGTCTATGGCTACACCTTC.

The chain employs TRBV12-5 and TRBJ2-1; 7 nucleotides match TRBD1. The length of the CDR3 is 15 residues. Germline CDR1 and CDR2: LGHNT and FRNRAP. V was pared by 4 bases and J by 8 bases, with 11 bases of the junction left unmatched. CDR3 DNA sequence: TGTGCTAGTGGTTACCCGACAGGGTTTTACCATGAGCAGTTCTTC. Translating gives CASGYPTGFYHEQFF.

The genes are TRBV19 and TRBJ2-7; 9 nucleotides align to TRBD1. The ends lost 5 bases at V and 3 bases at J; junction bases unmatched: 5. The CDR3 consists of 14 residues. CDR1 and CDR2 (germline): LNHDA, SQIVND (reference sequence). CDR3 DNA sequence: TGTGCCAGTAGTCCAGGGACAGGGCGCTACGAGCAGTACTTC. Translated: CASSPGTGRYEQYF. Full variable domain (missing parts from reference TRBV19 and TRBJ2-7): DGGITQSPKYLFRKEGQNVTLSCEQNLNHDAMYWYRQDPGQGLRLIYYSQIVNDFQKGDIAEGYSVSREKKESFPLTVTSAQKNPTAFYLCASSPGTGRYEQYFGPGTRLTVT.

The chain links TRBV2 to TRBJ2-1; tentatively, D is TRBD2 (6 bases). Trimming left V 4 bases short and J 14 bases short, with 15 bases between. CDR3 length: 12 residues. Per germline, CDR1 SNHLY and CDR2 FYNNEI. Here the CDR3 DNA reads TGTGCCAGCAGTGGCGGGACCCAGAACGAGTTCTTC. It yields the protein CASSGGTQNEFF. Variable domain in full (rest from reference TRBV2 and TRBJ2-1): EPEVTQTPSHQVTQMGQEVILRCVPISNHLYFYWYRQILGQKVEFLVSFYNNEISEKSEIFDDQFSVERPDGSNFTLKIRSTKLEDSAMYFCASSGGTQNEFFGPGTRLTVL.

This clone was seen a single time. The rearrangement links TRBV18 to TRBJ1-2; TRBD1 might be the D (6 bases). CDR1 KGHSH and CDR2 LQKENI come from the germline V gene. The CDR3 has 17 amino acids. V shed 5 bases and J shed 1 base, with 20 bases lying between them. The DNA of the CDR3 is TGTGCCAGCTCAGCGGACAGAGGTTCGCCAAATAACTATGGCTACACCTTC. Translating gives CASSADRGSPNNYGYTF.

The V call is TRBV28, the J call TRBJ1-1, with D perhaps TRBD1 (5 bases). Germline CDR1 is MDHEN and CDR2 is SYDVKM. V lost 6 bases to trimming and J lost 0 bases, with 8 bases between them. The CDR3 runs to 13 residues. CDR3 sequence: CASRGPLNTEAFF. CDR3 DNA: TGTGCCAGCAGGGGGCCACTGAACACTGAAGCTTTCTTT.

A single count supports this clone. V gene TRBV5-1 combines with J gene TRBJ2-3; the match to TRBD2 covers 9 bases. V shed 4 bases, J shed 4 bases, and the junction held 13 bases outside the gene matches. The CDR3 is made up of 17 amino acids. CDR1 SGHRS and CDR2 YFSETQ come from the germline V gene. The CDR3 loop is CASSPGGLRTSADTQYF. In DNA, the CDR3 is TGCGCCAGCAGCCCGGGAGGGTTGAGGACTAGCGCAGATACGCAGTATTTT.

This chain uses TRBV6-5 with TRBJ2-3; TRBD2 agrees at 7 bases. The V gene's germline CDR1 is MNHEY and CDR2 SVGAGI. This CDR3 comprises 14 residues. V shed 5 bases and J 3 bases; nucleotides not matched to a gene: 5. CDR3 sequence: CASSPPGLTDTQYF. CDR3 nucleotide sequence: TGTGCCAGCAGTCCACCGGGACTAACAGATACGCAGTATTTT.

This clone was detected a few times. The rearrangement joins TRBV6-1 to TRBJ1-5; no definite D call. CDR1 and CDR2 (germline): MNHNS, SASEGT. The CDR3 runs 15 residues. V dropped 0 bases and J dropped 6 bases, with 12 bases sitting between them. The chain's CDR3 is CASSEASGSGQPQHF. CDR3 in DNA: TGTGCCAGCAGTGAAGCGTCAGGATCTGGTCAGCCCCAGCATTTT.

The chain couples TRBV10-3 to TRBJ2-7, with 12 bases lining up with TRBD2. CDR1 is ENHRY and CDR2 is SYGVKD in the germline V gene. This CDR3 has 16 amino acids. Trimming at V came to 5 bases and at J to 6 bases, leaving 11 bases not matched to a gene. The CDR3 nucleotides are TGTGCCATCAGTCCCTTGACTAGCGGGGGCCCCGGCGAGCAGTACTTC. It encodes CAISPLTSGGPGEQYF.

The gene calls are TRBV7-9 and TRBJ2-1, with 9 bases identical to TRBD2. This CDR3 has 17 amino acids. Germline V CDR1 and CDR2: SEHNR, FQNEAQ (reference sequence). J lost 9 bases, V lost 4 bases, and 16 bases had no gene match. CDR3 region: CASSWGLAQSSRGEQFF. The CDR3 nucleotides read TGTGCCAGCAGCTGGGGACTAGCCCAATCCAGTAGGGGTGAGCAGTTCTTC. Full variable domain (outside the CDR3, taken from reference TRBV7-9 and TRBJ2-1): DTGVSQNPRHKITKRGQNVTFRCDPISEHNRLYWYRQTLGQGPEFLTYFQNEAQLEKSRLLSDRFSAERPKGSFSTLEIQRTEQGDSAMYLCASSWGLAQSSRGEQFFGPGTRLTVL.

This clone was seen just once. The V gene is TRBV19, the J gene TRBJ1-4; TRBD1 might be the D (5 bases). V lost 5 bases, J lost 8 bases, and 18 bases lay in between. CDR1 and CDR2 from the germline V gene are LNHDA and SQIVND (reference sequence). CDR3 length: 15 residues. DNA for the CDR3: TGTGCCAGTAGTCGGCCCCAGGGCGCGGTGGAAAAACTGTTTTTT. It specifies CASSRPQGAVEKLFF. Full variable domain (remainder filled in from reference TRBV19 and TRBJ1-4): DGGITQSPKYLFRKEGQNVTLSCEQNLNHDAMYWYRQDPGQGLRLIYYSQIVNDFQKGDIAEGYSVSREKKESFPLTVTSAQKNPTAFYLCASSRPQGAVEKLFFGSGTQLSVL.

V usage is TRBV6-5 and J usage is TRBJ1-5; D is perhaps TRBD1 (6 bases). V lost 6 bases, J lost 0 bases, and 12 bases lay in between. CDR1 and CDR2 from the germline V gene are MNHEY and SVGAGI. The CDR3 has 15 amino acids. CDR3 loop: CASRNREFSNQPQHF. As DNA, the CDR3 is TGTGCCAGCAGGAACAGGGAGTTTAGCAATCAGCCCCAGCATTTT.

J is TRBJ2-1 and V is TRBV9; 8 bases fit TRBD2. This CDR3 region has 16 residues. Germline V gives CDR1 SGDLS, CDR2 YYNGEE. J lost 2 bases, V lost 4 bases, and 8 bases had no gene match. Here the CDR3 DNA reads TGTGCCAGCAGCTCCAGACTAGCGTTGACCTACAATGAGCAGTTCTTC. Translated: CASSSRLALTYNEQFF.

The chain employs TRBV7-8 and TRBJ2-2; D gene unclear. The CDR3 runs to 13 residues. Trimming took off 6 bases at V and 7 bases at J, with 12 bases between the two ends. Germline values: CDR1 SGHVS, CDR2 FQNEAQ. The CDR3 DNA reads TGTGCCAGCAGAATTCAGGCCGACGGGGAGCTGTTTTTT. This codes for CASRIQADGELFF.

The gene calls are TRBV6-5 and TRBJ2-3; 11 nucleotides match TRBD1. The V and J ends lost 6 bases and 2 bases, in that order; junction bases with no gene match: 4. The CDR3 consists of 15 residues. CDR1 is MNHEY and CDR2 is SVGAGI in the germline V gene. The CDR3, as DNA: TGTGCCAGCAGGGACAGGGGGCGGGTCACAGATACGCAGTATTTT. Protein: CASRDRGRVTDTQYF.

The V and J genes are TRBV6-2 or TRBV6-3 and TRBJ2-2; 12 bases agree with TRBD2. The V and J ends lost 0 bases and 4 bases, in that order; junction bases with no gene match: 3. CDR1 is MNHEY and CDR2 is SVGEGT in the germline V gene. This CDR3 contains 17 residues. DNA of the CDR3: TGTGCCAGCAGTTACTCAGGACTAGCGGGGTTCACCGGGGAGCTGTTTTTT. Translating it yields CASSYSGLAGFTGELFF.

The chain employs TRBV4-2 and TRBJ2-1, with TRBD2 matching over 7 bases. V lost 1 base, J lost 2 bases, and 2 bases stayed unmatched. This CDR3 region has 15 residues. Germline V CDR1 and CDR2: LGHNA, YNFKEQ. CDR3 sequence (DNA): TGTGCCAGCAGCCAAGGGCGGGAGACCTACAATGAGCAGTTCTTC. Translated: CASSQGRETYNEQFF.

This chain links TRBV5-6 with TRBJ1-4, with 7 bases lining up with TRBD1. The CDR3 spans 15 residues. CDR1 is SGHDT and CDR2 is YYEEEE in the germline V gene. V lost 4 bases, J lost 4 bases, and 7 bases stayed unmatched. CDR3 loop: CASSERQGGNEKLFF. The CDR3 coding sequence is TGTGCCAGCAGCGAGCGACAGGGTGGTAATGAAAAACTGTTTTTT.

V usage is TRBV13 and J usage is TRBJ2-7; 7 nucleotides line up with TRBD2. Unmatched junction bases numbered 3, after V lost 1 base and J lost 6 bases. Germline CDR1 is PRHDT and CDR2 is FYEKMQ (reference sequence). This CDR3 has 13 residues. The CDR3 is CASSLAGGAEQYF. CDR3 DNA: TGTGCCAGCAGCTTAGCGGGAGGAGCCGAGCAGTACTTC.

The J gene is TRBJ2-3, the V gene TRBV7-9; no firm D call. V was clipped by 5 bases and J by 0 bases, with 12 bases between them. Germline V gene data show CDR1 as SEHNR and CDR2 as FQNEAQ (reference sequence). This CDR3 has 15 amino acids. The CDR3 DNA reads TGTGCCAGCAGCCATAGAGTCTCTAGCACAGATACGCAGTATTTT. Its translation: CASSHRVSSTDTQYF. The full variable domain, with the rest looked up from reference TRBV7-9 and TRBJ2-3, is DTGVSQNPRHKITKRGQNVTFRCDPISEHNRLYWYRQTLGQGPEFLTYFQNEAQLEKSRLLSDRFSAERPKGSFSTLEIQRTEQGDSAMYLCASSHRVSSTDTQYFGPGTRLTVL.

The V gene is TRBV7-9, the J gene TRBJ1-5; D ambiguous. From germline, CDR1 is SEHNR and CDR2 FQNEAQ (reference sequence). V lost 4 bases, J lost 2 bases, and 6 bases lay in between. The CDR3 contains 13 residues. CDR3 loop: CASSSEGNQPQHF. The CDR3 coding sequence is TGTGCCAGCAGCTCTGAGGGCAATCAGCCCCAGCATTTT.

V and J are TRBV5-4 and TRBJ1-3; maybe TRBD1 (6 bases). CDR1 SGHNT and CDR2 YYREEE come from the germline V gene (reference sequence). Trimming took 4 bases from V and 2 from J, leaving 10 bases between them. CDR3 length equals 14 residues. For the CDR3, the DNA is TGTGCCAGCAGCGAACAGGGACCTGGAAACACCATATATTTT. Its translation: CASSEQGPGNTIYF.

The chain recombines TRBV7-6 with TRBJ2-3, with 9 bases matching TRBD2. Germline CDR1 and CDR2: SGHVS and FNYEAQ. The CDR3 has 15 residues. With V trimmed by 4 bases and J by 4 bases, 6 bases remained unmatched. CDR3 sequence (DNA): TGTGCCAGCAGCTCTGTAGCGGGAGTCGCAGATACGCAGTATTTT. Protein sequence: CASSSVAGVADTQYF.

This chain uses TRBV7-2 with TRBJ2-2, with D maybe TRBD2 (5 bases). CDR3 size: 14 residues. The germline CDR1 and CDR2 sequences are SGHTA and FQGNSA. The ends were cut back, 2 bases at V and 4 bases at J, with 8 bases in the middle. CDR3 sequence: CASSLFAGTGELFF. The CDR3 coding sequence is TGTGCCAGCAGCTTATTTGCGGGCACCGGGGAGCTGTTTTTT.

A single count supports this clone. This chain connects TRBV5-1 to TRBJ2-1, with TRBD2 matching over 7 bases. This CDR3 comprises 15 residues. Per germline, CDR1 SGHRS and CDR2 YFSETQ. V lost 0 bases, J lost 7 bases, and 7 bases stayed unmatched. The CDR3 nucleotides read TGCGCCAGCAGCTTGGGGGCTAGCGGCTATAATGAGCAGTTCTTC. As protein: CASSLGASGYNEQFF.